A single sample is the source of the 29 T cell receptor beta chains below, sequenced in a study of CD8 T cells in ankylosing spondylitis. A single record per CDR3 protein comes from TCRdb applying MiXCR to the 5' RACE reads. The data contain 250,000 to 400,000 distinct CDR3 sequences, around a tenth of them seen just once; the ten biggest clones take up roughly 9%. Sequenced: blood, either unsorted or a sorted T cell fraction (not recorded which). These TCRs come from a female donor with ankylosing spondylitis or in good health (not recorded which).

This clonotype was detected many times. This chain connects TRBV9 to TRBJ2-7; either TRBD1 or TRBD2 may fit D (5 bases each). Germline V gives CDR1 SGDLS, CDR2 YYNGEE. V was cut by 0 bases and J by 4 bases, with 11 bases left in between. This CDR3 is 14 amino acids long. The CDR3 region is CASSVGDHGYEQYF. The DNA of the CDR3 is TGTGCCAGCAGCGTAGGGGACCACGGTTACGAGCAGTACTTC.

On this clonotype itself: One base away lies a much larger clone, so this may be a sequencing read error. This chain links TRBV9 with TRBJ2-2; maybe TRBD2 (5 bases). Germline CDR1 is SGDLS and CDR2 is YYNGEE. CDR3 length: 10 residues. In nucleotides, the CDR3 is TGTGCCAGCGGAGCCGGGGAGCTGATTTTT. Protein product: CASGAGELIF.

This clonotype was seen ten or more times. CDR3 sequence (DNA): TGCAGTGCTAGAGACGGTCGGGTTCTGTACCAAGAGACCCAGTACTTC. The encoded protein is CSARDGRVLYQETQYF. The chain combines TRBV20-1 with TRBJ2-5; the D is unclear. V was pared by 0 bases and J by 0 bases, with 14 bases between. Germline V CDR1 and CDR2: DFQATT, SNEGSKA (reference sequence). The CDR3 loop spans 16 amino acids.

The chain couples TRBV7-9 to TRBJ2-7; 7 bases are shared with TRBD2. Trimming cost V 2 bases and J 5 bases; bases outside gene matches: 6. This CDR3 has 14 amino acids. CDR1 is SEHNR and CDR2 is FQNEAQ in the germline V gene (reference sequence). Here the CDR3 reads CASSLTRENNEQYF. The CDR3 coding sequence is TGTGCCAGCAGCTTAACGCGGGAGAATAACGAGCAGTACTTC.

This clonotype was picked up many times. The chain combines TRBV20-1 with TRBJ2-1, with D perhaps matching TRBD2 (5 bases). The V end lost 3 bases, the J end lost 3 bases, and 15 bases lay between the germline ends. Germline assignment: CDR1 DFQATT and CDR2 SNEGSKA (reference sequence). The CDR3 covers 15 residues. The DNA of the CDR3 is TGCAGTGCTAGCGATACTAGTGGAGACTACAATGAGCAGTTCTTC. Translated, it gives CSASDTSGDYNEQFF.

The gene calls are TRBV30 and TRBJ1-5; the D is unclear. Trimming cost V 3 bases and J 4 bases, with 13 bases left between them. The germline gives CDR1 GTSNPN, CDR2 SVGIG (reference sequence). The CDR3 is made up of 14 amino acids. In DNA, the CDR3 is TGTGCCTGGAGCCCCCTGGGCAGGAATCAGCCCCAGCATTTT. It codes for CAWSPLGRNQPQHF.

This clonotype was counted many times. The CDR3 loop reads CASGTSHRGEQFF. CDR3 DNA sequence: TGTGCCAGCGGGACTTCTCACAGGGGGGAGCAGTTCTTC. The rearrangement joins TRBV6-1 to TRBJ2-1, with TRBD1 matching 8 bases. The CDR3 extends over 13 amino acids. V lost 8 bases to trimming and J lost 10 bases; unmatched junction nucleotides: 10. Germline CDR1 and CDR2: MNHNS and SASEGT.

This clonotype was counted many times. The rearrangement links TRBV20-1 to TRBJ1-2, with D possibly matching TRBD1 (5 bases). Germline V gives CDR1 DFQATT, CDR2 SNEGSKA (reference sequence). This CDR3 is 15 amino acids long. The germline V and J ends were trimmed by 6 bases and 4 bases, with 21 bases remaining between them. CDR3 region: CSALKGHPKIYGYTF. The CDR3 DNA sequence: TGCAGTGCCTTAAAGGGGCACCCGAAAATCTATGGCTACACCTTC.

This clonotype was counted ten times or more. The DNA for the CDR3 is TGCGCCAGCGGGGACGGGGGTTACAATGAGCAGTTCTTC. This sequence encodes CASGDGGYNEQFF. The chain joins TRBV5-1 to TRBJ2-1, with D possibly being TRBD2 (6 bases). Germline CDR1 and CDR2: SGHRS and YFSETQ. The CDR3 consists of 13 residues. Trimming removed 7 bases at V and 4 bases at J, with 12 bases between.

This clonotype was counted only a few times. The chain is built from TRBV7-3 and TRBJ2-5; D remains ambiguous. The ends were cut back, 3 bases at V and 4 bases at J, with 9 bases in the middle. The germline gives CDR1 SGHTA, CDR2 FQGTGA. This CDR3 spans 13 amino acids. The CDR3 here is CASSLGLRETQYF. The CDR3 DNA reads as TGTGCCAGCAGCTTGGGATTAAGAGAGACCCAGTACTTC.

This clonotype was detected ten times or more. The chain uses TRBV5-1 and TRBJ2-7; 7 bases align to TRBD2. Germline CDR1 SGHRS, CDR2 YFSETQ. V shed 0 bases, J shed 1 base, and the junction held 7 bases outside the gene matches. This CDR3 comprises 16 residues. The CDR3 loop is CASSLEGGRVSYEQYF. The CDR3, as DNA: TGCGCCAGCAGCTTGGAGGGTGGGAGGGTGTCCTACGAGCAGTACTTC.

A note on this clonotype: Germline and junction disagree at one end, which may indicate a read error. The genes are TRBV7-9 and TRBJ2-7; D gene ambiguous. The CDR3 runs 12 residues. The germline gives CDR1 SEHNR, CDR2 FQNEAQ (reference sequence). CDR3 sequence reads: CASSSSSYKQYF. The CDR3 DNA is TGTGCCAGCAGCTCCAGCTCCTACAAGCAGTACTTC.

This clonotype was seen at least ten times. V is TRBV10-3 and J is TRBJ2-3; no clear D. Germline assignment: CDR1 ENHRY and CDR2 SYGVKD. There are 14 residues in the CDR3. The V end lost 6 bases, the J end lost 1 base, and 11 bases lay between the germline ends. CDR3 DNA sequence: TGTGCCATCAGCTCTGACATTCGCACAGATACGCAGTATTTT. Translated: CAISSDIRTDTQYF.

This clonotype was detected many times. The rearrangement links TRBV27 to TRBJ1-1; 10 bases match TRBD1. Germline V lookup: CDR1 MNHEY, CDR2 SMNVEV (reference sequence). The CDR3 totals 15 residues. With V trimmed by 5 bases and J by 0 bases, 3 bases remained unmatched. CDR3 protein: CASSPTGGLNTEAFF. The CDR3 DNA reads TGTGCCAGCAGTCCGACAGGGGGCTTGAACACTGAAGCTTTCTTT.

The rearrangement links TRBV27 to TRBJ2-2; 13 bases agree with TRBD2. J gave up 6 bases and V 6 bases, and 7 bases lay outside the gene matches. CDR1 MNHEY and CDR2 SMNVEV come from the germline V gene (reference sequence). The CDR3 covers 16 residues. The CDR3 DNA reads as TGTGCCAGCAGGCCCGAACTAGCGGGGGGGGCCGGGGAGCTGTTTTTT. It yields the protein CASRPELAGGAGELFF.

This clonotype was counted many times. V is TRBV6-1 and J is TRBJ2-1; TRBD1 matches 9 bases. CDR1 and CDR2 (germline): MNHNS, SASEGT. This CDR3 comprises 13 residues. V lost 6 bases, J lost 7 bases, and 4 bases stayed unmatched. As DNA, the CDR3 is TGTGCCAGCAGGACGGACAGGGGAAATGAGCAGTTCTTC. Its translation: CASRTDRGNEQFF.

There are many counts of this clonotype. The V and J genes are TRBV25-1 and TRBJ1-5; 10 positions match TRBD1. Germline-derived CDR1 and CDR2 are MGHDK and SYGVNS. The CDR3 has 14 amino acids. V lost 8 bases and J lost 6; bases outside the gene matches: 7. The CDR3 loop is CASGGTGEGQPQHF. In nucleotides, the CDR3 is TGTGCCAGCGGAGGGACAGGGGAGGGTCAGCCCCAGCATTTT.

This clonotype was picked up many times. This chain links TRBV20-1 with TRBJ1-2; D is undetermined. Trimming left V 1 base short and J 4 bases short, with 13 bases between. The germline CDR1 and CDR2 sequences are DFQATT and SNEGSKA (reference sequence). This CDR3 is 14 amino acids long. CDR3 amino acids: CSARGGRRLYGYTF. CDR3 DNA sequence: TGCAGTGCTAGAGGAGGCAGGCGGCTCTATGGCTACACCTTC.

This clonotype was observed at least ten times. The chain combines TRBV20-1 with TRBJ2-7, with TRBD2 identical over 7 bases. The CDR3 covers 14 residues. Losses at the gene ends were 0 bases for V and 2 bases for J; bases not matched to a gene: 4. CDR1 and CDR2 (germline): DFQATT, SNEGSKA (reference sequence). The CDR3 loop reads CSARDGAGAYEQYF. The CDR3 DNA follows: TGCAGTGCTAGAGATGGCGCGGGGGCCTACGAGCAGTACTTC.

This clonotype was seen ten or more times. The chain joins TRBV4-1 to TRBJ1-1; D is ambiguous. There are 13 residues in the CDR3. Trimming removed 6 bases at V and 5 bases at J, with 13 bases between. CDR1 is MGHRA and CDR2 is YSYEKL in the germline V gene. CDR3 sequence (DNA): TGCGCCAGCAGGGTTACGGGGTGGACTGAAGCTTTCTTT. Translating gives CASRVTGWTEAFF.

This clonotype showed up many times. The chain combines TRBV5-1 with TRBJ2-3, with a possible D match to TRBD1 (6 bases). Germline assignment: CDR1 SGHRS and CDR2 YFSETQ. Trimming removed 4 bases at V and 6 bases at J, with 15 bases between. The CDR3 loop spans 14 amino acids. Here the CDR3 reads CASSPRTDRDTQYF. The DNA of the CDR3 is TGCGCCAGCAGCCCGCGCACAGACAGGGATACGCAGTATTTT.

This chain joins TRBV11-2 and TRBJ1-4; tentative D call: TRBD1 (5 bases). The CDR3 loop spans 15 amino acids. Trimming cost V 5 bases and J 5 bases, with 15 bases left between them. CDR1 SGHAT and CDR2 FQNNGV come from the germline V gene. The CDR3 spells CASSITGTKNEKLFF. The CDR3 DNA sequence: TGTGCCAGCAGCATCACCGGGACTAAGAATGAAAAACTGTTTTTT.

There are many counts of this clonotype. This sequence joins TRBV5-1 and TRBJ2-7; 9 bases fit TRBD1. Germline V lookup: CDR1 SGHRS, CDR2 YFSETQ. V gave up 6 bases and J gave up 11 bases; unmatched junction bases: 9. The CDR3 covers 12 residues. The CDR3 DNA reads TGCGCCAGCATCGGGACAGGGAGAGAGGAGTACTTC. It encodes CASIGTGREEYF.

The chain links TRBV28 to TRBJ1-5; a possible D gene is TRBD1 (6 bases). The V and J ends lost 1 base and 6 bases respectively, with 13 bases between them. Germline V lookup: CDR1 MDHEN, CDR2 SYDVKM. This CDR3 has 15 amino acids. CDR3 sequence (DNA): TGTGCCAGCAGTTTATTCACAGGGCCTTCTCAGCCCCAGCATTTT. It is translated as CASSLFTGPSQPQHF.

This clonotype appeared many times. The chain has TRBV5-1 and TRBJ2-1; D possibly matches TRBD1 or TRBD2 (5 bases each). V was trimmed by 2 bases and J by 3 bases, leaving 9 bases between them. CDR1 SGHRS and CDR2 YFSETQ come from the germline V gene. This CDR3 comprises 14 residues. CDR3 amino acids: CASSLVGGYNEQFF. For the CDR3, the DNA is TGCGCCAGCAGCTTAGTTGGGGGCTACAATGAGCAGTTCTTC.

This rearrangement joins TRBV13 to TRBJ2-5; 7 bases match TRBD1. This CDR3 region has 14 residues. After removal of 2 bases from V and 2 bases from J, the junction contained 2 bases not matched to a gene. The germline CDR1 and CDR2 sequences are PRHDT and FYEKMQ (reference sequence). CDR3 nucleotides: TGTGCCAGCAGCTTAAAGACAGGGCAAGAGACCCAGTACTTC. This gives the protein CASSLKTGQETQYF.

This clonotype was seen only a few times. The genes are TRBV27 and TRBJ1-1; 7 positions match TRBD1. The V gene's germline CDR1 is MNHEY and CDR2 SMNVEV (reference sequence). CDR3 length: 13 residues. The ends lost 6 bases at V and 8 bases at J; junction bases unmatched: 9. DNA of the CDR3: TGTGCCAGCAGACCCGACAGGGTCAAGGAAGCTTTCTTT. Residues: CASRPDRVKEAFF.

A note on this clonotype: This could be a read error, since a much larger clone is one nucleotide away. This chain links TRBV5-1 with TRBJ2-1, with TRBD2 identical over 10 bases. The CDR3 loop spans 16 amino acids. The V gene's germline CDR1 is SGHRS and CDR2 YFSETQ. The CDR3 bases are TGCGCCAGCAGCCGTGAGAGCGGGAGGGCCCAGAATGAGCAGTCCTTC. This gives the protein CASSRESGRAQNEQSF.

V is TRBV7-9 and J is TRBJ2-3, with 11 bases that match TRBD1. V lost 5 bases, J lost 12 bases, and 7 bases stayed unmatched. This CDR3 is built from 13 residues. CDR1 SEHNR and CDR2 FQNEAQ come from the germline V gene (reference sequence). Written as DNA, the CDR3 is TGTGCCAGCAGCGGGACAGGGGGAGGAATCCAGTATTTT. It is translated as CASSGTGGGIQYF.